One T cell receptor beta chain is described in this entry. This clonotype was seen more than once but under ten times. Its antigen target is currently unknown. Base qualities are not provided; no much larger clone lies one nucleotide away. This sample was included in a study of regulatory T cells in long-lasting Graves disease (dated by TCRdb to the early 2020s). Regarding the research as a whole: Patients with newly diagnosed Graves' disease had been on antithyroid drugs for under 3 months. This study used TCR sequencing and RNA sequencing of peripheral blood to compare persistent Graves' disease patients against newly diagnosed Graves' disease patients. The study was conducted in China and was registered as a clinical trial. A total of around 35 samples underwent TCR sequencing, from 13 patients with persistent Graves' disease and about 20 patients with newly diagnosed Graves' disease.

The library was made by multiplex PCR. The sequencing machine was an Illumina HiSeq 4000. TCR beta libraries were built with iRepertoire HTBI primers and Arm-PCR amplification of CDR3 regions. Before sequencing, the PCR products went through gel purification. Per the original workflow: A total of 60 to 80 TRBV and 14 TRBJ segments were identified across samples and were used for gene usage analysis of CDR3 amino acid clonotypes. COPE and FqMerger were used to merge the filtered high-quality paired reads into contigs. BLAST was used to align contigs to the IMGT TRBV, TRBD and TRBJ reference genes, and CDR3 was defined following IMGT. Highly expanded clones were defined as clonotypes with a frequency above 0.1%. Shannon entropy was used to measure repertoire diversity, and the Gini coefficient was used to measure V-J evenness. A clonotype was considered public if more than one individual shared it. TCRdb handled the public reads itself, with Q25 trimming in fastp and clone calling in MiXCR, and kept productive beta chains. A single entry per CDR3 protein holds the most common genes and DNA from its merged rows. These V and J calls are TCRdb output, not the study's own analysis. The sample table contains hundreds of thousands of distinct CDR3 sequences; only one count was recorded for 13% of them. Of the sample, roughly 9.7% is held by the ten largest clones.

The sample's time point label, decoded: newly diagnosed GD, antithyroid drugs for less than 3 months. For both TCR sequencing and RNA sequencing, RNA was extracted from PBMCs in TRIzol. The diagnosis of Graves' disease was made according to American Thyroid Association guidelines. Recruitment of patients was carried out at an endocrinology department in Xi'an, China. Each patient gave around 9 milliliters of peripheral blood, collected in an EDTA anticoagulant tube. Ficoll Paque Plus density gradient separation was used to isolate PBMCs, and no further T cell sorting was done. An Agilent 2100 Bioanalyzer and agarose gel were used to check RNA quality, and a NanoDrop 2000 was used to measure RNA concentration. General findings and caveats noted by the study authors: Compared with newly diagnosed patients, patients with persistent Graves' disease had lower TCR Shannon entropy and fewer highly expanded clones, which suggests clonal expansion. As a limitation, the authors acknowledged that the small sample size may reduce accuracy. The study examined only peripheral blood because the primary lesion, thyroid tissue, could not be accessed. Patients with persistent disease shared more public clonotypes (approximately 2,500) than newly diagnosed patients did (more than 900). Only the TCR beta chain was sequenced and analyzed. TRBV28, TRBJ1-2 and TRBJ2-5 were preferentially used in persistent disease, while TRBV20-1 and TRBJ2-1 were favored in newly diagnosed disease.

V is cut by 1 base and J by 4 bases, and the space between the germline ends is 13 bases. CDR1 is given as LNHNV and CDR2 as YYDKDF, both from the germline V gene (reference sequence). The CDR3 has 15 amino acids, counting the end cysteine and phenylalanine. Solely the CDR3 DNA is kept, with 45 bases framed from the first base. The sample was also reused in another study, on T cells in Graves' hyperthyroidism and ophthalmopathy. According to the second study: Stable Graves' hyperthyroidism was defined as the absence of progression to ophthalmopathy over 18 months of follow-up. Hyperthyroidism patients were newly diagnosed, had a disease duration of under 2 months, and were aged 18 to 65 years. The study excluded patients with uncontrolled infections, other autoimmune diseases, pregnancy or lactation. Clinical symptoms, serum thyroxine and TRAb, thyroid ultrasound, and orbital computed tomography formed the basis for the diagnoses. A first-round RT-PCR of the TCR CDR3 used the HTBI primer set with the Qiagen OneStep RT-PCR kit. Most expanded thyroid clonotypes (frequency above 0.001) were also found in blood, which suggests that blood repertoires may mirror thyroid immune responses. Ophthalmopathy was separated from stable hyperthyroidism by a 13 V-J signature model, with approximately 90% sensitivity and roughly 81% specificity obtained in cross-validation and 80%/75% obtained in testing. In validation, the model predicted progression to ophthalmopathy a median of roughly 6.1 months before onset, with approximately 68% sensitivity and around 76% specificity. To identify distinguishing TCR V-J signatures, a discovery cohort of around 100 patients was used, comprising 40 to 45 with Graves' ophthalmopathy and 57 with stable Graves' hyperthyroidism. An independent validation cohort of 18 to 20 hyperthyroidism patients and about 15 patients who later progressed to ophthalmopathy tested prospective prediction of ophthalmopathy. The 100 discovery patients were randomly split 7:3 into training and test sets. In more than 5 Graves' hyperthyroidism patients, the study also compared T-cell repertoires from thyroid tissue with T-cell repertoires from blood. After blood sampling, hyperthyroidism patients were treated with methimazole at a starting dose of 30 mg daily, and ophthalmopathy patients were treated with high-dose intravenous methylprednisolone. Libraries were constructed in a second round of multiplex PCR, after which size selection and purification were performed. Paired-end sequencing of the libraries was performed with 100 bp reads on an Illumina HiSeq2000. SOAPnuke was used to process the raw data, removing reads that contained adapters or uncalled bases, had a mean Phred below 15, or lacked an exact match to the constant primer or identifier. High-quality paired reads were merged using COPE v1.2.5, and each unique nucleotide sequence was defined as a clonotype. Clonotypes were aligned to IMGT TRBV, TRBD and TRBJ reference segments using MiTCR v1.1. The analysis included only V-J combinations with a frequency above 0.0001, which together covered around 99% of the repertoires. The TCS score was defined as the ratio of F50 (clonal expansion) to E x V (chaos), calculated using BLOSUM62-based TCRdist between CDR3 peptides within each V-J. Welch's t-statistics and random forest reduced just over 500 V-J features to about 12, which were used in a naive Bayes classifier (R e1071). Sample size was not statistically predetermined, and blinding of investigators to group allocation was not performed. The paper describes TCR Vbeta CDR3 sequencing of about 140 peripheral blood samples, made up of around 41 ophthalmopathy patients, 70 to 75 hyperthyroidism patients and roughly 17 progressor patients.

The starting material was peripheral blood mononuclear cells (PBMCs), obtained at new diagnosis, from a patient treated with antithyroid drugs. The clonotype was recovered from a man aged 30-40 years with Graves disease. Donor details come from another sample of the same person, matched by shared clones. The chain is encoded by TRBV15 joined to TRBJ2-5, with TRBD2 perhaps the D gene, on 5 matching bases. The DNA sequence reads TGTGCCACCAGCAGAGGATCAGATGGAGGAGAGACCCAGTACTTC. This sequence encodes CATSRGSDGGETQYF.